What follows are 20 T cell receptor beta chains derived from one specimen sequenced in a study of regulatory T cells in long-lasting Graves disease. Sample time point: persistent/refractory GD, antithyroid drugs over 5 years with positive TRAb. Extracted PBMC RNA gave rise to the TCR library. Arm-PCR with iRepertoire HTBI primers amplified the CDR3 regions for these TCR beta libraries. TCRdb recomputed calls from the multiplex PCR reads with MiXCR, one row per CDR3 protein. The table shows about 400,000 distinct CDR3 sequences, with around 21% occurring only once. Sequenced material: peripheral blood mononuclear cells (PBMCs), taken when the disease was refractory, from a patient treated with antithyroid drugs. These receptors were taken from a female donor with Graves disease.

This clonotype appeared many times. The rearrangement joins TRBV6-2 or TRBV6-3 to TRBJ1-1; 7 bases align to TRBD1. Germline loops: CDR1 MNHEY, CDR2 SVGEGT. V lost 6 bases, J lost 4 bases, and 11 bases stayed unmatched. This CDR3 comprises 15 residues. The CDR3 loop reads CASSPRDRDGTEAFF. The CDR3, as DNA: TGTGCCAGCAGCCCTCGGGACAGAGACGGCACTGAAGCTTTCTTT.

Concerning this clonotype itself: A read error may account for a junction end that differs from germline. The chain joins TRBV7-2 to TRBJ1-5; TRBD1 matches at 7 bases. Germline loops: CDR1 SGHTA, CDR2 FQGNSA. The CDR3 has 15 amino acids. Here the CDR3 reads CASSLTGASNQPQRF. The DNA for the CDR3 is TGTGCCAGCAGCTTAACAGGGGCGAGCAATCAGCCCCAGCGTTTT. Complete variable domain (other parts from reference TRBV7-2 and TRBJ1-5): GAGVSQSPSNKVTEKGKDVELRCDPISGHTALYWYRQSLGQGLEFLIYFQGNSAPDKSGLPSDRFSAERTGGSVSTLTIQRTQQEDSAVYLCASSLTGASNQPQRFGDGTRLSIL.

This clonotype was detected many times. The genes are TRBV28 and TRBJ2-7; 10 positions agree with TRBD1. Germline V gives CDR1 MDHEN, CDR2 SYDVKM. The CDR3 is 16 residues long. J gave up 4 bases and V 3 bases, and 9 bases lay outside the gene matches. The DNA for the CDR3 is TGTGCCAGCAGTTTGGGGGACAGGGGTTCCCCTTACGAGCAGTACTTC. Amino acids: CASSLGDRGSPYEQYF. The full variable domain, with the rest looked up from reference TRBV28 and TRBJ2-7, is DVKVTQSSRYLVKRTGEKVFLECVQDMDHENMFWYRQDPGLGLRLIYFSYDVKMKEKGDIPEGYSVSREKKERFSLILESASTNQTSMYLCASSLGDRGSPYEQYFGPGTRLTVT.

The V call is TRBV6-2 or TRBV6-3, the J call TRBJ2-5, with TRBD1 as a possible D gene (6 bases). Germline CDR1 MNHEY, CDR2 SVGEGT. The CDR3 runs 12 residues. The V gene lost 8 bases and the J gene lost 1 base, with 8 bases spanning the gap. CDR3 coding DNA: TGTGCCAGCGGGACACCCCAAGAGACCCAGTACTTC. It codes for CASGTPQETQYF.

This clonotype was observed a few times. DNA of the CDR3: TGTGCCAGCAGTCCAGAGGGCTTAGAAGTTTCCACCGGGGAGCTGTTTTTT. It translates to CASSPEGLEVSTGELFF. V is TRBV7-9 and J is TRBJ2-2; tentatively, D is TRBD2 (5 bases). CDR1 is SEHNR, CDR2 FQNEAQ, per germline (reference sequence). The CDR3 contains 17 residues. The V end was cut by 6 bases, the J end by 4 bases, with 21 bases between.

This clonotype was counted many times. The chain is built from TRBV7-9 and TRBJ2-7, with 9 bases lining up with TRBD2. From germline, CDR1 is SEHNR and CDR2 FQNEAQ (reference sequence). Germline trimming cut 5 bases from V and 3 bases from J; bases unmatched to any gene: 11. This CDR3 spans 16 amino acids. The chain's CDR3 is CASSATSGYTFYEQYF. DNA of the CDR3: TGTGCCAGCAGCGCTACTAGCGGGTACACCTTCTACGAGCAGTACTTC.

The chain recombines TRBV29-1 with TRBJ2-3; TRBD2 agrees at 7 bases. J gave up 6 bases and V 4 bases, and 10 bases lay outside the gene matches. CDR3 length equals 14 residues. Germline loops: CDR1 SQVTM, CDR2 ANQGSEA. The CDR3 here is CSVVGGGVQDTQYF. The CDR3 nucleotides read TGCAGCGTTGTAGGCGGGGGTGTACAGGATACGCAGTATTTT.

This clonotype came up a few times. This chain uses TRBV29-1 with TRBJ2-7; D is uncertain. The CDR3 sequence is 13 residues long. V shed 2 bases and J shed 3 bases, with 11 bases lying between them. The V gene's germline CDR1 is SQVTM and CDR2 ANQGSEA. CDR3 sequence (DNA): TGCAGCGTTGAAACTTACGAGCACTACGAGCAGTACTTC. It yields the protein CSVETYEHYEQYF.

The chain combines TRBV6-5 with TRBJ2-6, with D unclear. Per the germline V gene, CDR1 is MNHEY and CDR2 is SVGAGI. Trimming removed 2 bases at V and 6 bases at J, with 11 bases between. The CDR3 runs 15 residues. Here the CDR3 DNA reads TGTGCCAGCAGTTACGAGGTGACTGAGGCCAACGTCCTGACTTTC. The encoded protein is CASSYEVTEANVLTF.

This clonotype appeared many times. J is TRBJ1-2 and V is TRBV6-1; possible D gene TRBD1, 6 bases. The germline V and J ends were trimmed by 7 bases and 3 bases, with 12 bases remaining between them. Per germline, CDR1 MNHNS and CDR2 SASEGT. The CDR3 has 13 residues. The CDR3 spells CASTADSHYGYTF. As DNA, the CDR3 is TGTGCCAGCACCGCGGACAGCCACTATGGCTACACCTTC.

The sample holds a few counts of this clonotype. The CDR3 DNA reads TGTGCCTGGAGGTTTTCTGGAAACACCATATATTTT. Translated: CAWRFSGNTIYF. This rearrangement joins TRBV30 to TRBJ1-3, with D uncertain. The V gene lost 3 bases and the J gene lost 1 base, with 4 bases spanning the gap. This CDR3 comprises 12 residues. Germline V gene lookup returns CDR1 GTSNPN and CDR2 SVGIG (reference sequence).

The chain links TRBV19 to TRBJ2-2; TRBD2 is a possible D gene (5 bases). The CDR3 is 15 amino acids. V gave up 3 bases and J gave up 0 bases, with 8 bases separating them. CDR1 is LNHDA, CDR2 SQIVND, per germline (reference sequence). DNA of the CDR3: TGTGCCAGTAGTATGCGGGCAGCGAACACCGGGGAGCTGTTTTTT. It yields the protein CASSMRAANTGELFF.

There are a few counts of this clonotype. The chain joins TRBV6-1 to TRBJ1-5; no clear D gene. V was clipped by 5 bases and J by 6 bases, with 11 bases between them. The germline V gene has CDR1 MNHNS and CDR2 SASEGT. This CDR3 comprises 13 residues. The CDR3 region is CASSTGVVQPQHF. CDR3 DNA sequence: TGTGCCAGCAGTACGGGAGTGGTTCAGCCCCAGCATTTT.

There are many counts of this clonotype. V and J are TRBV20-1 and TRBJ2-7; 10 bases agree with TRBD2. The CDR3 loop spans 12 amino acids. The germline V gene has CDR1 DFQATT and CDR2 SNEGSKA (reference sequence). The ends lost 3 bases at V and 6 bases at J; junction bases unmatched: 2. The CDR3 DNA is TGCAGTGCTAGCCCTAGCGGGAGCGAGCAGTACTTC. Its protein product is CSASPSGSEQYF.

The chain uses TRBV30 and TRBJ1-1; TRBD1 aligns across 12 bases. CDR1 and CDR2 from the germline V gene are GTSNPN and SVGIG (reference sequence). This CDR3 region has 14 residues. Losses at the gene ends were 3 bases for V and 5 bases for J; bases not matched to a gene: 4. The CDR3 region is CAWRGQGARTEAFF. As DNA, the CDR3 is TGTGCCTGGAGGGGACAGGGGGCTAGGACTGAAGCTTTCTTT.

J is TRBJ1-5 and V is TRBV20-1, with D maybe TRBD1 (6 bases). V lost 0 bases, J lost 0 bases, and 15 bases lay in between. Looked up from germline, CDR1 is DFQATT and CDR2 is SNEGSKA (reference sequence). The CDR3 length is 17 residues. DNA of the CDR3: TGCAGTGCTAGAGACCGGACAGAACATATTAGCAATCAGCCCCAGCATTTT. Protein sequence: CSARDRTEHISNQPQHF.

This clonotype was detected a few times. The chain joins TRBV7-2 to TRBJ1-3; the match to TRBD1 covers 7 bases. CDR1 and CDR2 from the germline V gene are SGHTA and FQGNSA. V was pared by 5 bases and J by 4 bases, with 11 bases of the junction left unmatched. CDR3 length: 16 residues. This CDR3 is CASSPVPGTDGNTIYF. DNA for the CDR3: TGTGCCAGCAGCCCCGTCCCCGGGACAGACGGAAACACCATATATTTT.

This chain links TRBV6-2 or TRBV6-3 with TRBJ1-1; D may be TRBD1 (6 bases). Germline V gene lookup returns CDR1 MNHEY and CDR2 SVGEGT. V lost 7 bases, J lost 1 base, and 22 bases lay in between. This CDR3 is 17 amino acids long. The CDR3 sequence: CASNEALYRATNTEAFF. As DNA, the CDR3 is TGTGCCAGCAATGAAGCCCTTTACAGGGCTACGAACACTGAAGCTTTCTTT.

The sample holds many counts of this clonotype. V is TRBV7-2 and J is TRBJ1-4; D is unclear. Germline CDR1 SGHTA, CDR2 FQGNSA. V was cut by 6 bases and J by 4 bases, with 12 bases left in between. The CDR3 loop spans 14 amino acids. Here the CDR3 reads CASRKGLNNEKLFF. CDR3 DNA sequence: TGTGCCAGCAGGAAGGGCCTTAATAATGAAAAACTGTTTTTT.

This clonotype was found a few times. The chain is built from TRBV10-3 and TRBJ2-6; D call uncertain. The CDR3 extends over 14 amino acids. Germline CDR1 reads ENHRY; CDR2 reads SYGVKD. V was shortened by 10 bases and J by 0 bases, with 10 bases between the two germline ends. As DNA, the CDR3 is TGTGCCACCCCGGAAATCTCTGGGGCCAACGTCCTGACTTTC. Translating it yields CATPEISGANVLTF.